This T cell receptor beta chain is from a study of cytomegalovirus exposure and HLA in healthy donors. The wider study: About 82 million unique TCRs from HLA-typed donors were held in an early release of data. Regarding the study as a whole: Most TCR beta V segments were productive about 87% or about 30% of the time in an earlier analysis.

Concerning this clone: The antigen is undetermined.

The primer mix had 60 Vbeta and 13 Jbeta primers. As originally analysed: Around 11 million shared chains were among approximately 87 million unique TCR beta chains counted in a later analysis. Clones were read by immunoSEQ multiplex PCR, and TCRdb kept only the in-frame ones, dropping some. D and trimming were read from the DNA, whereas the V and J calls and clone size are those reported in that table. The sample carries around 140,000 clones, 66% recorded once. V lost 2 bases, J lost 7 bases, and 5 bases stayed unmatched. This CDR3 comprises 14 residues. CDR1 and CDR2 from the germline V gene are SGDLS and YYNGEE.

This sequence was found in a woman aged 55-69 years in good health and CMV-seronegative. The rearrangement joins TRBV9 to TRBJ2-1, with TRBD1 matching 8 bases. The material sequenced was PBMCs. The CDR3 loop reads CASSVAGGWNEQFF. For the CDR3, the DNA is TGTGCCAGCAGCGTGGCAGGGGGCTGGAATGAGCAGTTCTTC.